This T cell receptor (beta chain) was sequenced for a study of early stage breast cancer tumors. On this clone itself: Its target is unknown.

The CDR3 extends over 13 amino acids. With 6 bases removed from V and 10 bases from J, the gap between germline ends came to 16 bases. Looked up from germline, CDR1 is MGHRA and CDR2 is YSYEKL. Study-wide findings and caveats: In about 90% of the 16 patients, blood comparison separated tumor from normal breast. Bulk DNA sequencing of unsorted cells missed chain pairing and markers.

Measured with immunoSEQ multiplex PCR; TCRdb has only the in-frame clones, and not every one. This table holds fewer than 90,000 clones, roughly three quarters found once. Material for sequencing was blood. This chain connects TRBV4-1 to TRBJ2-1, with D possibly matching TRBD1 (5 bases). The receptor's source is a person aged 55 to 70 with breast cancer. The CDR3 is CASSHSQGIEQFF. For the CDR3, the DNA is TGCGCCAGCAGTCACTCCCAGGGAATAGAGCAGTTCTTC.